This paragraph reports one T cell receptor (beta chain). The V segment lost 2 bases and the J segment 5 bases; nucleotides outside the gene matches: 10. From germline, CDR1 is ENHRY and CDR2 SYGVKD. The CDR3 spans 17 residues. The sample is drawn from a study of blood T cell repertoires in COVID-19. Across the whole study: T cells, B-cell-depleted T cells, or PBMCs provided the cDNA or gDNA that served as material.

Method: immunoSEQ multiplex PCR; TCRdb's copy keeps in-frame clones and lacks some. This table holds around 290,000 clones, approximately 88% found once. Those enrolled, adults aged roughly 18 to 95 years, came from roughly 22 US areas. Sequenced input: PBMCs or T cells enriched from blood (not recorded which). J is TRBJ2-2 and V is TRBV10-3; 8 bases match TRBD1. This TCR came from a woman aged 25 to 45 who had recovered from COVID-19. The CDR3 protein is CAISENHRGSGTGELFF. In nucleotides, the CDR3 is TGTGCCATCAGTGAGAATCACAGGGGGTCGGGAACCGGGGAGCTGTTTTTT.